These 12 T cell receptor beta chains were sequenced from one sample in a study of CD8+CD57+ T cells in acquired aplastic anemia. Investigators profiled TCR beta VDJ and CDR3 from genomic DNA template. In TCRdb, the reads were re-called with MiXCR into one record per CDR3 protein. The sample comprises 120,000 or so distinct CDR3 sequences, 40% of which are singletons, and under 3% rests with the top ten. By flow cytometry, patients selected for sequencing had shown an expansion of CD8+CD57+ cells. The sample comprised sorted CD4+, CD8+, or CD8+CD57+ T cells (not recorded which) from PBMCs. These receptors were collected from a human donor with aplastic anemia.

This clonotype was detected ten times or more. This chain uses TRBV3-1 with TRBJ1-2; no clear D. The germline V gene has CDR1 LGHDT and CDR2 YNNKEL (reference sequence). V shed 1 base and J shed 4 bases, with 10 bases lying between them. The CDR3 runs to 14 residues. The CDR3 coding sequence is TGTGCCAGCAGCCAAGTATCCCCTCGCTATGGCTACACCTTC. As protein: CASSQVSPRYGYTF.

The chain is built from TRBV2 and TRBJ1-6, with a weak D call TRBD1 (5 bases). V was trimmed by 4 bases and J by 6 bases, leaving 19 bases between them. The length of the CDR3 is 17 residues. Germline V gives CDR1 SNHLY, CDR2 FYNNEI. The CDR3 DNA follows: TGTGCCAGCAGTGGATCGAGCTGGGGCAACATTAATTCACCCCTCCACTTT. This encodes CASSGSSWGNINSPLHF. The full variable domain, rest sourced from reference TRBV2 and TRBJ1-6, is EPEVTQTPSHQVTQMGQEVILRCVPISNHLYFYWYRQILGQKVEFLVSFYNNEISEKSEIFDDQFSVERPDGSNFTLKIRSTKLEDSAMYFCASSGSSWGNINSPLHFGNGTRLTVT.

This clonotype has a count of ten or more. The genes are TRBV4-2 and TRBJ2-5; D is unresolved. CDR3 length: 17 amino acids. Looked up from germline, CDR1 is LGHNA and CDR2 is YNFKEQ. V was shortened by 0 bases and J by 4 bases, with 18 bases between the two germline ends. CDR3 nucleotides: TGTGCCAGCAGCCAAGAACACGTTGTGGGGTTTCGAGAGACCCAGTACTTC. Residues: CASSQEHVVGFRETQYF.

Ten or more counts support this clonotype. The chain employs TRBV19 and TRBJ2-7; 7 positions match TRBD2. The germline V gene encodes CDR1 LNHDA and CDR2 SQIVND (reference sequence). The CDR3 has 13 residues. Losses at the gene ends were 5 bases for V and 6 bases for J; bases not matched to a gene: 7. CDR3 in amino acids: CASSYTGGAEQYF. The CDR3 nucleotides read TGTGCCAGTAGTTATACGGGGGGTGCCGAGCAGTACTTC.

This chain uses TRBV7-2 with TRBJ2-7; D is uncertain. The CDR3 is 12 residues long. Germline CDR1 SGHTA, CDR2 FQGNSA. Trimming removed 6 bases at V and 2 bases at J, with 8 bases between. The CDR3 DNA reads as TGTGCCAGCAGTACAGCTCCCTACGAGCAGTACTTC. The encoded protein is CASSTAPYEQYF.

Notes on this clonotype: The junction shows a germline mismatch at one end, possibly a read error. The J gene is TRBJ2-5, the V gene TRBV11-2, with 7 bases identical to TRBD1. Germline loops: CDR1 SGHAT, CDR2 FQNNGV. CDR3 length equals 14 residues. The CDR3 here is CANSQGGSQETQYF. The CDR3 DNA sequence: TGTGCCAACAGCCAAGGGGGCAGCCAGGAGACCCAGTACTTC.

A few counts support this clonotype. This chain uses TRBV28 with TRBJ1-6; TRBD1 agrees at 8 bases. Germline V gives CDR1 MDHEN, CDR2 SYDVKM. The CDR3 contains 16 residues. Trimming at V came to 4 bases and at J to 9 bases, leaving 11 bases not matched to a gene. DNA for the CDR3: TGTGCCAGCAGTTCGCTAAGACAGGGGAAAACTTCACCCCTCCACTTT. Translation: CASSSLRQGKTSPLHF.

There are a few counts of this clonotype. The genes are TRBV19 and TRBJ1-2, with D hard to call. Germline lookup yields CDR1 LNHDA and CDR2 SQIVND (reference sequence). The V gene lost 3 bases and the J gene lost 2 bases, with 10 bases spanning the gap. The CDR3 is made up of 14 amino acids. CDR3 sequence: CASSIEPRNYGYTF. The CDR3 DNA sequence: TGTGCCAGTAGTATTGAACCACGCAACTATGGCTACACCTTC.

This clonotype has only a few counts. V gene TRBV10-2 combines with J gene TRBJ1-2, with D uncertain. This CDR3 contains 17 residues. The germline V gene encodes CDR1 WSHSY and CDR2 SAAADI. Trimming took 0 bases from V and 8 from J, leaving 22 bases between them. The CDR3 loop is CASSESVGLAIIGGYTF. Written as DNA, the CDR3 is TGCGCCAGCAGTGAGTCTGTCGGACTAGCGATAATCGGGGGCTACACCTTC.

About this clonotype itself: This could be a read error, since a much larger clone is one nucleotide away. The chain carries TRBV9 and TRBJ2-2; perhaps D is TRBD1 or TRBD2 (6 bases each). The CDR3 length is 15 residues. The germline CDR1 and CDR2 sequences are SGDLS and YYNGEE. The CDR3 protein is CASSVRDTNTEELFF. DNA for the CDR3: TGTGCCAGCAGCGTGCGGGACACAAACACCGAGGAGCTGTTTTTT.

This clonotype was observed a few times. A much larger clone differs from this one at a single base, so this may be a read error. The gene calls are TRBV10-3 and TRBJ1-2, with D hard to call. CDR1 and CDR2 (germline): ENHRY, SYGVKD. Between the trimmed V and J ends, which lost 3 bases and 5 bases, there was a span of 10 bases. The CDR3 is made up of 13 amino acids. The CDR3 DNA sequence: TGTGCCATCAGTGAAGGCAGGTCATATGGCTACACCTTC. It translates to CAISEGRSYGYTF.

This chain uses TRBV7-9 with TRBJ1-1, with D possibly TRBD1 on 5 matching bases. CDR3 length: 16 residues. Trimming removed 3 bases at V and 4 bases at J, with 18 bases between. Germline CDR1 SEHNR, CDR2 FQNEAQ (reference sequence). This chain's CDR3 is CASSFCEGMRLTEAFF. Here the CDR3 DNA reads TGTGCCAGCAGCTTTTGTGAGGGGATGAGGCTCACTGAAGCTTTCTTT.